The clone carrying this T cell receptor beta chain has only a few counts. Its antigen remains unknown. This entry belongs to a study of regulatory T cells in long-lasting Graves disease. Study observations and caveats: Patients with persistent disease showed a bias toward TRBV28, TRBJ1-2 and TRBJ2-5. Possibly, accuracy suffered from the small sample size. A greater number of public clonotypes (more than 2,500) was shared by persistent patients than by new patients (over 900).

Libraries of TCR beta came from iRepertoire HTBI primers plus Arm-PCR of CDR3 regions. In the original workflow: Samples jointly harbored 62 TRBV and 12 to 15 TRBJ segments. One entry per CDR3 protein, called by TCRdb with MiXCR from the multiplex PCR reads. V and J calls and clone size were set by TCRdb, not the authors. The sample has 350,000 to 450,000 distinct CDR3 sequences; around 21% are singletons. Regarding time point: persistent/refractory GD, antithyroid drugs over 5 years with positive TRAb. Generation of the TCR library employed RNA extracted from PBMCs. This CDR3 region has 13 residues. V lost 8 bases, J lost 0 bases, and 5 bases lay in between. In germline, CDR1 is MGHDK, CDR2 SYGVNS.

The rearrangement links TRBV25-1 to TRBJ2-6; no definite D call. The receptor was isolated from a female donor with Graves disease. Sequenced material: peripheral blood mononuclear cells (PBMCs), taken when the disease was refractory, from a patient treated with antithyroid drugs. The CDR3 region is CASGPSGANVLTF. The CDR3 region has the DNA TGTGCCAGCGGGCCCTCTGGGGCCAACGTCCTGACTTTC.